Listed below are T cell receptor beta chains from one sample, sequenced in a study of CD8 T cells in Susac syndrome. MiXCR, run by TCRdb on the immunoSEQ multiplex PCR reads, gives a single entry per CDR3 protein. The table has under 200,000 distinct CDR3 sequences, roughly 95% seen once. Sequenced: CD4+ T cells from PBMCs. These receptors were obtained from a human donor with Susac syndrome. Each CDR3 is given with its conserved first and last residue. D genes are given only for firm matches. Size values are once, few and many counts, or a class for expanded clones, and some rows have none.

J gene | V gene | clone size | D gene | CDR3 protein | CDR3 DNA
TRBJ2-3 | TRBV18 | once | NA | CASSHLPSGVSGDTQYF | TGTGCCAGCTCACACCTTCCTTCGGGGGTCTCTGGCGATACGCAGTATTTT
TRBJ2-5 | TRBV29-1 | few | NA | CSAQDGGEREYF | TGCAGCGCCCAGGACGGGGGCGAAAGGGAGTACTTC
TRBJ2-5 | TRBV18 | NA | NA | CASSPTVQQETQYF | TGTGCCAGCTCACCGACGGTACAACAAGAGACCCAGTACTTC
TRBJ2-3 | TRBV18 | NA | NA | CASSPLGDSTDTQYF | TGTGCCAGCTCACCTCTCGGGGATAGCACAGATACGCAGTATTTT
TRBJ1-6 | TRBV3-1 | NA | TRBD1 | CASSHPGETGGWSSYNSPLHF | TGTGCCAGCAGCCATCCCGGCGAGACAGGGGGCTGGAGCTCCTATAATTCACCCCTCCACTTT
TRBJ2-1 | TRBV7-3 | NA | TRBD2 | CASSPQRTSGGGNEQFF | TGTGCCAGCAGCCCCCAGCGGACTAGCGGGGGAGGCAATGAGCAGTTCTTC
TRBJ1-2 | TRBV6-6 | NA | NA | CASSYIGGGYYGYTF | TGTGCCAGCAGTTACATTGGCGGGGGGTACTATGGCTACACCTTC
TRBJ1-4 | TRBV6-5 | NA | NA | CASSYLRSPTNEKLFF | TGTGCCAGCAGTTACTTGCGGAGCCCAACTAATGAAAAACTGTTTTTT
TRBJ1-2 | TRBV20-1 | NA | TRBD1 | CSARDQDRGYGYTF | TGCAGTGCTAGAGACCAGGACAGGGGTTATGGCTACACCTTC
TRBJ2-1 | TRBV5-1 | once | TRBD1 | CASFRDSTYNEQFF | TGCGCCAGCTTCCGGGACAGTACATACAATGAGCAGTTCTTC
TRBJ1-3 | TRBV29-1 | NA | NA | CSAPSGNTIYF | TGCAGCGCGCCGTCTGGAAACACCATATATTTT
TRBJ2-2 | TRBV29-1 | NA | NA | CSVAVANTGELFF | TGCAGCGTTGCGGTCGCGAACACCGGGGAGCTGTTTTTT
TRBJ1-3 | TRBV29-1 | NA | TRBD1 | CSVGLGQVGNTIYF | TGCAGCGTTGGTTTGGGACAGGTTGGAAACACCATATATTTT
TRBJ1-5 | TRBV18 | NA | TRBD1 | CASSPDFQGAQHF | TGTGCCAGCTCACCGGACTTCCAGGGGGCCCAGCATTTT
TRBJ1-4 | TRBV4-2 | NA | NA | CASSQQDGRGGILEKLFF | TGTGCCAGCAGCCAACAAGATGGGCGGGGCGGCATACTCGAAAAACTGTTTTTT
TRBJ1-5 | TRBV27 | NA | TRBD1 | CASSPTGLNQPQHF | TGTGCCAGCAGTCCGACAGGGCTCAATCAGCCCCAGCATTTT
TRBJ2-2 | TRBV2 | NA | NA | CASSEAGQWELFF | TGTGCCAGCAGTGAAGCTGGTCAGTGGGAGCTGTTTTTT
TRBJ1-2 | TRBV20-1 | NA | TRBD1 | CSAPTGVYYGYTF | TGCAGTGCCCCGACAGGGGTGTACTATGGCTACACCTTC